This TCR beta chain was obtained from a study of yellow fever vaccine responses in identical twins. As to this clonotype: Its antigen remains unknown.

Germline CDR1 is LGHNA and CDR2 is YSLEER. Trimming removed 0 bases from V and 6 bases from J, with 12 bases in between. The CDR3 extends over 14 amino acids. Whole-study findings and limits: The T cell response to vaccination in identical twins was reportedly partly convergent and partly personalized.

TCRdb reprocessed the RT-PCR reads with MiXCR, giving one entry per CDR3 protein. The data show about 1,700 distinct CDR3 sequences, 70% to 90% seen once. The receptor comes from a woman between 18 and 29 years old who received the yellow fever vaccine. This specimen was T cells from blood (PBMCs), unsorted or a sorted subset (not recorded which), taken before or after yellow fever vaccination (not recorded which). V is TRBV4-3 and J is TRBJ2-7, with a possible D match to TRBD2 (6 bases). The CDR3 DNA reads TGCGCCAGCAGCCAAGAGCGGGACCTCTTCGAGCAGTACTTC. Amino acids: CASSQERDLFEQYF.